The 20 T cell receptor beta chains presented below share a single source sample, sequenced in a study of T cell repertoires in cytomegalovirus infection. Using its own MiXCR run on the reads, TCRdb lists one record per CDR3 protein. The repertoire consists of about 920,000 distinct CDR3 sequences, with approximately 32% occurring once and the leading ten covering around an eighth. These receptors have no known antigen. The source was cultured CD8+ T cells from PBMCs, collected from culture after CMV antigen stimulation. These receptors all come from a human donor in good health (CMV status not recorded). Some clones in this sample may be carry-over from other donors' samples.

This clonotype was counted a few times. The chain uses TRBV7-6 and TRBJ2-3, with a tentative D call TRBD2 (5 bases). Trimming took 4 bases from V and 1 from J, leaving 21 bases between them. The CDR3 is 18 amino acids. Germline loops: CDR1 SGHVS, CDR2 FNYEAQ. This CDR3 reads CASSWIETNIFGTDTQYF. CDR3 nucleotide sequence: TGTGCCAGCAGCTGGATTGAGACTAACATTTTTGGCACAGATACGCAGTATTTT.

The chain links TRBV7-8 to TRBJ2-7; unclear D gene. The length of the CDR3 is 13 residues. The V gene lost 1 base and the J gene lost 4 bases, with 8 bases spanning the gap. CDR1 and CDR2 (germline): SGHVS, FQNEAQ. The CDR3 here is CASSLVVQYEQYV. The CDR3 DNA reads as TGTGCCAGCAGCTTAGTAGTGCAGTACGAGCAGTACGTC.

The chain joins TRBV5-6 to TRBJ2-3, with D tentatively TRBD2 (6 bases). Germline lookup yields CDR1 SGHDT and CDR2 YYEEEE. CDR3 length: 16 residues. Trimming cost V 4 bases and J 3 bases, with 18 bases left between them. The CDR3 region is CASSTGVGELTDTQYF. CDR3 nucleotides: TGTGCCAGCAGCACGGGGGTAGGGGAACTGACAGATACGCAGTATTTT.

The chain has TRBV7-9 and TRBJ2-7; TRBD1 matches at 8 bases. The CDR3 runs 13 residues. Trimming took 5 bases from V and 3 from J; bases not matched to a gene: 3. The germline gives CDR1 SEHNR, CDR2 FQNEAQ (reference sequence). The CDR3 DNA reads as TGTGCCAGCAGCCAGACAGGGGACTACGAGCAGTACGTC. Its protein product is CASSQTGDYEQYV.

This clonotype showed up just once. The rearrangement links TRBV3-1 to TRBJ2-7; D remains unclear. Germline CDR1 reads LGHDT; CDR2 reads YNNKEL (reference sequence). V gave up 1 base and J gave up 3 bases, with 10 bases separating them. There are 14 residues in the CDR3. In DNA form, the CDR3 reads TGTGCCAGCAGCCAAGTATACGGCTACTACGAGCAGTACTTC. This gives the protein CASSQVYGYYEQYF.

The V and J genes are TRBV7-8 and TRBJ1-2; possible D gene TRBD1, 5 bases. Trimming removed 5 bases from V and 4 bases from J, with 17 bases in between. This CDR3 has 15 residues. Germline-derived CDR1 and CDR2 are SGHVS and FQNEAQ. For the CDR3, the DNA is TGTGCCAGCAGCCCAGTACAGCCGGGGCTCTATGGCTACACCTTC. Protein sequence: CASSPVQPGLYGYTF.

The chain employs TRBV6-5 and TRBJ2-3, with D unclear. CDR1 and CDR2 from the germline V gene are MNHEY and SVGAGI. The CDR3 sequence is 14 residues long. V was cut by 2 bases and J by 2 bases, with 8 bases left in between. CDR3 in amino acids: CASSYAQPTDTQYF. CDR3 in DNA: TGTGCCAGCAGTTACGCTCAACCCACAGATACGCAGTATTTT.

The sample holds a few counts of this clonotype. The chain carries TRBV11-2 and TRBJ2-6; TRBD1 matches at 9 bases. Germline CDR1 SGHAT, CDR2 FQNNGV. Trimming at V came to 8 bases and at J to 0 bases, leaving 17 bases not matched to a gene. CDR3 length: 20 amino acids. The CDR3 nucleotides are TGTGCCAGCGATTGGGTCCTCAGGGACAGGGCAACCTCTGGGGCCAACGTCCTGACTTTC. The encoded protein is CASDWVLRDRATSGANVLTF.

This clonotype has just a few counts. The chain employs TRBV7-6 and TRBJ2-5; D not resolved. V lost 5 bases, J lost 0 bases, and 13 bases lay in between. The CDR3 loop spans 15 amino acids. Germline V gene sequence: CDR1 SGHVS, CDR2 FNYEAQ. Here the CDR3 reads CASSRLARDQETQYF. The CDR3 DNA sequence: TGTGCCAGCAGCCGACTTGCAAGGGACCAAGAGACCCAGTACTTC.

V and J are TRBV12-3 or TRBV12-4 and TRBJ1-5; D is uncertain. V lost 7 bases to trimming and J lost 3 bases, with 7 bases between them. This CDR3 is 12 amino acids long. DNA for the CDR3: TGTGCCAGCAATTTTTCCAATCAGCCCCAGCATTTT. Encoded protein: CASNFSNQPQHF.

The table lists this clonotype with many counts. The rearrangement uses TRBV7-2 and TRBJ2-3; 11 bases line up with TRBD2. With 3 bases clipped from V and 2 bases from J, the junction kept 16 bases outside the gene matches. CDR3 length: 20 residues. CDR1 and CDR2 (germline): SGHTA, FQGNSA. In nucleotides, the CDR3 is TGTGCCAGCAGCTTCCTCCCTGAGGCTAGCGGGGGGCCATTCACAGATACGCAGTATTTT. Its translation: CASSFLPEASGGPFTDTQYF.

The chain links TRBV14 to TRBJ2-2; D is unclear. V shed 5 bases and J shed 6 bases, with 13 bases lying between them. The germline gives CDR1 SGHDN, CDR2 FVKESK. The CDR3 totals 14 residues. CDR3 amino acids: CASSRRPRPGELFF. The CDR3 DNA reads TGTGCCAGCAGCAGACGACCTCGACCCGGGGAGCTGTTTTTT. The variable domain in full, completed from reference TRBV14 and TRBJ2-2, reads EAGVTQFPSHSVIEKGQTVTLRCDPISGHDNLYWYRRVMGKEIKFLLHFVKESKQDESGMPNNRFLAERTGGTYSTLKVQPAELEDSGVYFCASSRRPRPGELFFGEGSRLTVL.

In its sample, this clonotype was seen a few times. V and J are TRBV7-9 and TRBJ1-2, with D perhaps matching TRBD1 (6 bases). V was trimmed by 5 bases and J by 2 bases, leaving 15 bases between them. Germline loops: CDR1 SEHNR, CDR2 FQNEAQ (reference sequence). The CDR3 sequence is 15 residues long. The CDR3 loop reads CASSVDSRRNYGYTF. CDR3 nucleotide sequence: TGTGCCAGCAGCGTGGACAGCCGTCGGAACTATGGCTACACCTTC.

The V and J genes are TRBV7-9 and TRBJ1-3; D is ambiguous. This CDR3 region has 15 residues. Germline V gives CDR1 SEHNR, CDR2 FQNEAQ (reference sequence). The V gene lost 5 bases and the J gene lost 2 bases, with 13 bases spanning the gap. CDR3 sequence: CASSRPLSPGNTIYF. CDR3 DNA sequence: TGTGCCAGCAGCCGACCCCTCTCTCCTGGAAACACCATATATTTT.

Only a few counts were recorded for this clonotype. This chain links TRBV19 with TRBJ2-2, with a weak D call TRBD2 (7 bases). Germline V gene lookup returns CDR1 LNHDA and CDR2 SQIVND (reference sequence). The CDR3 consists of 18 residues. Trimming left V 7 bases short and J 5 bases short, with 26 bases between. This CDR3 reads CASITERGGLLTTGELFF. In DNA form, the CDR3 reads TGTGCCAGTATCACCGAGAGGGGGGGACTACTGACAACCGGGGAGCTGTTTTTT.

This clonotype was seen more than once but under ten times. The chain has TRBV7-9 and TRBJ1-4; D uncertain. Trimming removed 4 bases at V and 6 bases at J, with 12 bases between. The CDR3 extends over 14 amino acids. Germline assignment: CDR1 SEHNR and CDR2 FQNEAQ (reference sequence). CDR3 bases: TGTGCCAGCAGCTCTTTGCCCCCAGATGAAAAACTGTTTTTT. It encodes CASSSLPPDEKLFF.

This clonotype came up once. V is TRBV2 and J is TRBJ1-2; 7 bases agree with TRBD1. V dropped 6 bases and J dropped 0; count of bases not matched to a gene: 7. Germline assignment: CDR1 SNHLY and CDR2 FYNNEI. The CDR3 length is 15 residues. The chain's CDR3 is CASRRQGPANYGYTF. The CDR3 DNA sequence: TGTGCCAGCAGAAGACAGGGCCCAGCTAACTATGGCTACACCTTC.

On this clonotype: A read error may be the cause here, since a much bigger clone is one base away. V and J are TRBV7-6 and TRBJ2-2; TRBD1 aligns across 8 bases. The CDR3 contains 16 residues. Germline values: CDR1 SGHVS, CDR2 FNYEAQ. As DNA, the CDR3 is TGTGTCAGCAGCTCGGCAGGGGGCTTTTTCACCGGGGAGCTGTTTTTT. This gives the protein CVSSSAGGFFTGELFF.

The CDR3 coding sequence is TGTGCCAGCAGTTTCCTAGGGCACACTGAAGCTTTCTTT. Its translation: CASSFLGHTEAFF. The chain couples TRBV27 to TRBJ1-1, with D unresolved. CDR3 length: 13 residues. Deletions cut 3 bases from V and 3 bases from J, with 8 bases between. Germline assignment: CDR1 MNHEY and CDR2 SMNVEV (reference sequence).

This rearrangement joins TRBV6-5 to TRBJ2-3; D is uncertain. The V and J ends lost 7 bases and 3 bases respectively, with 20 bases between them. Germline V gene data show CDR1 as MNHEY and CDR2 as SVGAGI. The CDR3 contains 16 residues. CDR3 sequence (DNA): TGTGCCAGCACCTTCTCATACTCAGCCGGGACAGATACGCAGTATTTT. Translated, it gives CASTFSYSAGTDTQYF.